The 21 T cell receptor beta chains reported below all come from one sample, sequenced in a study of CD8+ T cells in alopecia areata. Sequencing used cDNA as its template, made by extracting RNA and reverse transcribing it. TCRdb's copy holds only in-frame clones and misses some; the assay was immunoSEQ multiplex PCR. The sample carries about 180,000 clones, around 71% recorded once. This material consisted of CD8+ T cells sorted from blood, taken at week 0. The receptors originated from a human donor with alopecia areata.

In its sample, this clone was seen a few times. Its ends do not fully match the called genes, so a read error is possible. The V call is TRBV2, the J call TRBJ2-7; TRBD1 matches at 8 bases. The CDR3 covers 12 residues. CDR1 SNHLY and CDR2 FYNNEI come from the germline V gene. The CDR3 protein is CASSGSKDREDF. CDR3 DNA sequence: TGTGCCAGCAGTGGCTCCAAGGACAGGGAGGACTTC. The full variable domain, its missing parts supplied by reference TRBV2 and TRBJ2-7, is EPEVTQTPSHQVTQMGQEVILRCVPISNHLYFYWYRQILGQKVEFLVSFYNNEISEKSEIFDDQFSVERPDGSNFTLKIRSTKLEDSAMYFCASSGSKDREDFGPGTRLTVT.

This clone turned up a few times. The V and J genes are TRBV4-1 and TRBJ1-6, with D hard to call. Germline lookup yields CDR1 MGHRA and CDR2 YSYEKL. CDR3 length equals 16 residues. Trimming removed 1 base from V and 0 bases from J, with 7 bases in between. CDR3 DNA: TGCGCCAGCAGCCAAGTGGTGAGCTCCTATAATTCACCCCTCCACTTT. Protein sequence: CASSQVVSSYNSPLHF.

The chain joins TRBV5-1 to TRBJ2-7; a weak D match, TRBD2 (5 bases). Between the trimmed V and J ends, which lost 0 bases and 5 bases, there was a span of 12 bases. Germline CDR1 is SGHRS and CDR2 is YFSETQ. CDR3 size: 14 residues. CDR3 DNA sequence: TGCGCCAGCAGCTTGGCCGGGGTTTCCCACGAGCAGTACTTC. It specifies CASSLAGVSHEQYF.

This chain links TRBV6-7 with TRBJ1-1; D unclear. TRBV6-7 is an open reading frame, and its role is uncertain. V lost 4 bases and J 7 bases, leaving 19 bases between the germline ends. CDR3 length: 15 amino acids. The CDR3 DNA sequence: TGTGCCAGCAGTTTGAGGGTTTCCCTTAGCGATGAAGCTTTCTTT. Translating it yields CASSLRVSLSDEAFF.

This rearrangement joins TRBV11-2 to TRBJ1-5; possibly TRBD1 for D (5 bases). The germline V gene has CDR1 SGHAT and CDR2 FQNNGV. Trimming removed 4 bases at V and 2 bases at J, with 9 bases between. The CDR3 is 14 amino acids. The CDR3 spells CASSSGIRNQPQHF. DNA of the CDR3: TGTGCCAGCAGCTCAGGGATACGCAATCAGCCCCAGCATTTT.

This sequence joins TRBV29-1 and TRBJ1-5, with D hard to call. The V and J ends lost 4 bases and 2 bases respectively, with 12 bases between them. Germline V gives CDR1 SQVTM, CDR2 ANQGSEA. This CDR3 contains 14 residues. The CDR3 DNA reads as TGCAGCGTTGGCGGGGTTCAGGGCAATCAGCCCCAGCATTTT. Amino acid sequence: CSVGGVQGNQPQHF.

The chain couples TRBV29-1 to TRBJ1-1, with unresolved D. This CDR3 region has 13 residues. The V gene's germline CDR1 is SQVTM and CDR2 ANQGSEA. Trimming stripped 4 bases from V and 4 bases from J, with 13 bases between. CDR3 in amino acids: CSVVAGVATEAFF. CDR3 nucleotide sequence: TGCAGCGTTGTGGCGGGAGTCGCCACTGAAGCTTTCTTT. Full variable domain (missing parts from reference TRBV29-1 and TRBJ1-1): SAVISQKPSRDICQRGTSLTIQCQVDSQVTMMFWYRQQPGQSLTLIATANQGSEATYESGFVIDKFPISRPNLTFSTLTVSNMSPEDSSIYLCSVVAGVATEAFFGQGTRLTVV.

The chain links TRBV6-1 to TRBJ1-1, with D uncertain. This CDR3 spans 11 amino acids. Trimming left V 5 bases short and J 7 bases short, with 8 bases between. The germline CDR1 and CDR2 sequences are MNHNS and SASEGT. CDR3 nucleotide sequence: TGTGCCAGCAGTATTCAGTTTGAAGCTTTCTTT. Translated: CASSIQFEAFF.

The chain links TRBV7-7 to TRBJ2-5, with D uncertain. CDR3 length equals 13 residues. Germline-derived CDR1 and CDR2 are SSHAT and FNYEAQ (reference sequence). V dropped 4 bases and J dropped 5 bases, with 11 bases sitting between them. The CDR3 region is CASSSEQMETQYF. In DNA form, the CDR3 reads TGTGCCAGCAGCTCCGAACAGATGGAGACCCAGTACTTC.

This CDR3 reads CASSQGPGDEQFF. CDR3 coding DNA: TGCGCCAGCAGCCAGGGGCCGGGGGATGAGCAGTTCTTC. The chain carries TRBV4-1 and TRBJ2-1; a possible D gene is TRBD2 (6 bases). The V gene's germline CDR1 is MGHRA and CDR2 YSYEKL. The CDR3 runs 13 residues. Trimming shortened V by 3 bases and J by 8 bases, and 11 bases separated the two germline ends.

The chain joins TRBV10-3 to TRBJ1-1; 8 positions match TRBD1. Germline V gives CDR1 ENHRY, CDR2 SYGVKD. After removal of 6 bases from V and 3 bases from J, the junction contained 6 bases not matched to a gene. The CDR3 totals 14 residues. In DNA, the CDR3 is TGTGCCATCAGAGCGGGACAGGAGTACACTGAAGCTTTCTTT. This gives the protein CAIRAGQEYTEAFF.

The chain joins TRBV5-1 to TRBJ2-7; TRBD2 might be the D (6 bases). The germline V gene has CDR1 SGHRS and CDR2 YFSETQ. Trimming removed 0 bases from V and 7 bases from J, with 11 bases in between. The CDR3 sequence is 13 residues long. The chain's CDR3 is CASSLVWGREQYF. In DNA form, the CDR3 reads TGCGCCAGCAGCTTGGTATGGGGGAGGGAGCAGTACTTC.

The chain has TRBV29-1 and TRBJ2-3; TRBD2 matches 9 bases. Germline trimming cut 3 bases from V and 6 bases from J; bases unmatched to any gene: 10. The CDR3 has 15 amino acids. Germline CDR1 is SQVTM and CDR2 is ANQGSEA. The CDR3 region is CSVEFRGGASDTQYF. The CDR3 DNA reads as TGCAGCGTTGAGTTTCGCGGGGGGGCGTCGGATACGCAGTATTTT.

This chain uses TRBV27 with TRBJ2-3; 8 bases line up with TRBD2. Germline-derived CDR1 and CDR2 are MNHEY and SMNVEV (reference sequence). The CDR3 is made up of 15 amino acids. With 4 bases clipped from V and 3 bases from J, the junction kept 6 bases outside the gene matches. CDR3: CASSSLGGVTDTQYF. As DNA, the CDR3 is TGTGCCAGCAGTTCTCTCGGGGGGGTAACAGATACGCAGTATTTT.

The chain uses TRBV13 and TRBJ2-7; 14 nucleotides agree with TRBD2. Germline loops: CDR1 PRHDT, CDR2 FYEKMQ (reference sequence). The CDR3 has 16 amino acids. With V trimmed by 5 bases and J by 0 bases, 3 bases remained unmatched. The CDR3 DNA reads TGTGCCAGCAGCCTGGGGACTAGCGGGGGCTCCTACGAGCAGTACTTC. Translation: CASSLGTSGGSYEQYF.

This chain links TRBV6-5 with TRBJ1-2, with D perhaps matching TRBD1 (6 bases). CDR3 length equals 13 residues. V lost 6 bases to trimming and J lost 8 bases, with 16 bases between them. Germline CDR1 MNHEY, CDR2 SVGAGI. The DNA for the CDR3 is TGTGCCAGCAGCGTACAGGGTATAGTCGGCTACACCTTC. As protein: CASSVQGIVGYTF.

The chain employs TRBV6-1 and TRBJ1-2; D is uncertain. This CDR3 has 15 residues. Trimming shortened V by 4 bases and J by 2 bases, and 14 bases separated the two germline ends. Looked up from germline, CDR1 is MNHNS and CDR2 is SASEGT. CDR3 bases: TGTGCCAGCAGTGTAAGAGGGCCTATGAACTATGGCTACACCTTC. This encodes CASSVRGPMNYGYTF.

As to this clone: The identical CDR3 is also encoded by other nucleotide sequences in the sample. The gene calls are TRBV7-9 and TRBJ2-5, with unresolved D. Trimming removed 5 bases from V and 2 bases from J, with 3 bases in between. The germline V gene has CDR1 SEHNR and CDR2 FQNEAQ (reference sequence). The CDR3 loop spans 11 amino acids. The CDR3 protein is CASSPQETQYF. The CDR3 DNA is TGTGCCAGCAGCCCGCAAGAGACCCAGTACTTC.

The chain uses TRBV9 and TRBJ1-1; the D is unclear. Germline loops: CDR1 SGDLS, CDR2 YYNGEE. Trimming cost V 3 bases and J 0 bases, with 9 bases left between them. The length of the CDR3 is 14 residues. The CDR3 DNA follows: TGTGCCAGCAGCGCCTCCCTTATGAACACTGAAGCTTTCTTT. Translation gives CASSASLMNTEAFF. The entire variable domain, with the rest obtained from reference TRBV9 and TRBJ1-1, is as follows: DSGVTQTPKHLITATGQRVTLRCSPRSGDLSVYWYQQSLDQGLQFLIQYYNGEERAKGNILERFSAQQFPDLHSELNLSSLELGDSALYFCASSASLMNTEAFFGQGTRLTVV.

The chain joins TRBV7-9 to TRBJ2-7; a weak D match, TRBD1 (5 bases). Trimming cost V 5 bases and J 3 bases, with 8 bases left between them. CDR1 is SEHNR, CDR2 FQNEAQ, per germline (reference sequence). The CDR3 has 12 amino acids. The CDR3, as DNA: TGTGCCAGCAGCGCACAGGTCTACGAGCAGTACTTC. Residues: CASSAQVYEQYF.

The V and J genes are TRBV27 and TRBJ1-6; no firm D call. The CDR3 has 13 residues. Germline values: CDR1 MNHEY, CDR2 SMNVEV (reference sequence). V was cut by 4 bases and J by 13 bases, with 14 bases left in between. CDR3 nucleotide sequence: TGTGCCAGCAGTTATGGCAGGCTAGCCCCCCTCCACTTT. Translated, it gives CASSYGRLAPLHF.